These 20 T cell receptor beta chains came from one sample sequenced in a study of blood T cell repertoires in COVID-19. TCRdb's table, derived via immunoSEQ multiplex PCR, lists solely in-frame clones and lacks some. The sample lists roughly 150,000 clones, 65% to 85% occurring once. The sample consisted of peripheral blood. Every receptor here comes from a human donor in a cohort sampled during active COVID-19.

This clone has just one count. One end of the junction is discordant with germline, which a read error may explain. The chain has TRBV7-3 and TRBJ1-1; D gene uncertain. Germline CDR1 is SGHTA and CDR2 is FQGTGA. CDR3 length: 8 residues. The CDR3 here is CASPAGDF. CDR3 nucleotide sequence: TGTGCCAGCCCAGCGGGTGATTTT.

V gene TRBV29-1 combines with J gene TRBJ1-2, with TRBD1 as a possible D gene (6 bases). V gave up 1 base and J gave up 7 bases, with 13 bases separating them. Germline V gene data show CDR1 as SQVTM and CDR2 as ANQGSEA. The CDR3 length is 13 residues. This CDR3 reads CSVEVLAGAGYTF. Here the CDR3 DNA reads TGCAGCGTTGAAGTCTTAGCGGGGGCTGGCTACACCTTC.

The chain joins TRBV9 to TRBJ2-7, with D possibly being TRBD1 (6 bases). V lost 0 bases to trimming and J lost 6 bases, with 13 bases between them. There are 14 residues in the CDR3. The V gene's germline CDR1 is SGDLS and CDR2 YYNGEE. Here the CDR3 DNA reads TGTGCCAGCAGCGTAGATGGTGGGGGCAGCGAGCAGTACTTC. Protein product: CASSVDGGGSEQYF.

This clone was detected only a few times. The J gene is TRBJ1-5, the V gene TRBV6-5; no clear D gene. Trimming took 4 bases from V and 5 from J, leaving 12 bases between them. Looked up from germline, CDR1 is MNHEY and CDR2 is SVGAGI. The CDR3 sequence is 14 residues long. CDR3 nucleotide sequence: TGTGCCAGCAGTTTCCGGACCGGGGATCAGCCCCAGCATTTT. Protein: CASSFRTGDQPQHF.

The chain is built from TRBV25-1 and TRBJ1-1; D not certain. The CDR3 is 12 residues long. V was pared by 3 bases and J by 5 bases, with 7 bases between. CDR1 MGHDK and CDR2 SYGVNS come from the germline V gene. The CDR3 loop is CASSDPLTEAFF. The CDR3 DNA sequence: TGTGCCAGCAGTGACCCACTGACTGAAGCTTTCTTT.

This clone was seen only a few times. The chain carries TRBV5-4 and TRBJ2-5, with TRBD1 identical over 9 bases. Losses at the gene ends were 4 bases for V and 2 bases for J; bases not matched to a gene: 15. Looked up from germline, CDR1 is SGHNT and CDR2 is YYREEE (reference sequence). There are 18 residues in the CDR3. Here the CDR3 reads CASSPRDRAEREQETQYF. DNA of the CDR3: TGTGCCAGCAGCCCCCGGGACAGGGCGGAGAGGGAGCAAGAGACCCAGTACTTC. The variable domain in full, with the rest retrieved from reference TRBV5-4 and TRBJ2-5, is ETGVTQSPTHLIKTRGQQVTLRCSSQSGHNTVSWYQQALGQGPQFIFQYYREEENGRGNFPPRFSGLQFPNYSSELNVNALELDDSALYLCASSPRDRAEREQETQYFGPGTRLLVL.

The chain links TRBV9 to TRBJ1-6; 8 bases are shared with TRBD1. J lost 6 bases, V lost 0 bases, and 2 bases had no gene match. This CDR3 is 15 amino acids long. The germline V gene encodes CDR1 SGDLS and CDR2 YYNGEE. CDR3 sequence reads: CASSVEGTGNSPLHF. The CDR3 DNA sequence: TGTGCCAGCAGCGTAGAGGGGACAGGTAATTCACCCCTCCACTTT.

The chain has TRBV27 and TRBJ2-7; weak D call: TRBD1 (6 bases). Trimming removed 0 bases from V and 2 bases from J, with 17 bases in between. The V gene's germline CDR1 is MNHEY and CDR2 SMNVEV (reference sequence). The CDR3 extends over 17 amino acids. CDR3 nucleotide sequence: TGTGCCAGCAGTTTATCTAGGACAGCGACCTTAACCTACGAGCAGTACTTC. It is translated as CASSLSRTATLTYEQYF.

The chain carries TRBV27 and TRBJ2-3; 9 positions agree with TRBD2. V was pared by 4 bases and J by 1 base, with 9 bases of the junction left unmatched. The CDR3 sequence is 17 residues long. Germline CDR1 and CDR2: MNHEY and SMNVEV (reference sequence). CDR3 DNA: TGTGCCAGCAGTTCCCGAAGGCGGGGGGGCGGCACAGATACGCAGTATTTT. Protein product: CASSSRRRGGGTDTQYF.

The CDR3 sequence: CASSLSGGLPSYEQYF. The CDR3 DNA sequence: TGCGCCAGCAGTCTTAGCGGGGGCCTCCCCTCCTACGAGCAGTACTTC. The chain joins TRBV5-1 to TRBJ2-7, with TRBD2 matching 9 bases. In germline, CDR1 is SGHRS, CDR2 YFSETQ. The trim removed 5 bases at V and 0 bases at J, leaving 9 bases unmatched. CDR3 size: 16 residues.

V is TRBV7-3 and J is TRBJ2-3; tentatively, D is TRBD2 (5 bases). Germline V lookup: CDR1 SGHTA, CDR2 FQGTGA. V lost 4 bases and J lost 4, with 12 bases in between. This CDR3 contains 14 residues. The CDR3 region has the DNA TGTGCCAGCAGCTCACCGGGGAGCCCAGATACGCAGTATTTT. As protein: CASSSPGSPDTQYF. Filled out from reference TRBV7-3 and TRBJ2-3, the complete variable domain reads GAGVSQTPSNKVTEKGKYVELRCDPISGHTALYWYRQSLGQGPEFLIYFQGTGAADDSGLPNDRFFAVRPEGSVSTLKIQRTERGDSAVYLCASSSPGSPDTQYFGPGTRLTVL.

The chain joins TRBV2 to TRBJ2-7; weak D call: TRBD2 (7 bases). This CDR3 is 13 amino acids long. V lost 10 bases, J lost 2 bases, and 15 bases lay in between. The V gene's germline CDR1 is SNHLY and CDR2 FYNNEI. CDR3 coding DNA: TGTGCCACCGGGGAGGGGGGAACCTACGAGCAGTACTTC. Translated, it gives CATGEGGTYEQYF.

This chain uses TRBV27 with TRBJ1-1; 9 positions agree with TRBD1. This CDR3 is 13 amino acids long. V shed 6 bases and J 4 bases; nucleotides not matched to a gene: 3. The V gene's germline CDR1 is MNHEY and CDR2 SMNVEV (reference sequence). CDR3 residues: CASRNRGPTEAFF. For the CDR3, the DNA is TGTGCCAGCAGGAACAGGGGGCCCACTGAAGCTTTCTTT.

The chain has TRBV18 and TRBJ2-7, with 7 bases lining up with TRBD1. The CDR3 has 15 residues. V lost 1 base, J lost 0 bases, and 3 bases stayed unmatched. Per germline, CDR1 KGHSH and CDR2 LQKENI. CDR3 amino acids: CASSPRDSSSYEQYF. The CDR3, as DNA: TGTGCCAGCTCACCACGGGACAGTAGCTCCTACGAGCAGTACTTC. Using reference TRBV18 and TRBJ2-7 for the parts outside the CDR3, the full variable domain is NAGVMQNPRHLVRRRGQEARLRCSPMKGHSHVYWYRQLPEEGLKFMVYLQKENIIDESGMPKERFSAEFPKEGPSILRIQQVVRGDSAAYFCASSPRDSSSYEQYFGPGTRLTVT.

The chain has TRBV5-6 and TRBJ1-3, with no clear D. Deletions cut 1 base from V and 4 bases from J, with 12 bases between. From germline, CDR1 is SGHDT and CDR2 YYEEEE. The CDR3 contains 15 residues. In DNA form, the CDR3 reads TGTGCCAGCAGCTTGACCCTTACTCTGGGAAACACCATATATTTT. It is translated as CASSLTLTLGNTIYF.

The CDR3 region has the DNA TGTGCCAGCAGTCCCGGACAGGGGCCACAACGAACCCAGTACTTC. Amino acids: CASSPGQGPQRTQYF. This chain connects TRBV28 to TRBJ2-5; 9 nucleotides match TRBD1. Germline CDR1 and CDR2: MDHEN and SYDVKM. Trimming cost V 5 bases and J 8 bases; bases outside gene matches: 12. This CDR3 region has 15 residues.

This clone was counted a few times. J is TRBJ2-7 and V is TRBV27; perhaps TRBD1 as D (6 bases). The CDR3 runs to 15 residues. CDR1 is MNHEY, CDR2 SMNVEV, per germline (reference sequence). V was clipped by 4 bases and J by 1 base, with 14 bases between them. The CDR3 region is CASSSRSDSSYEQYF. The DNA of the CDR3 is TGTGCCAGCAGTTCTCGATCGGACAGTTCCTACGAGCAGTACTTC.

V is TRBV12-3 or TRBV12-4 and J is TRBJ1-2; D may be TRBD1 (5 bases). The germline V and J ends were trimmed by 3 bases and 7 bases, with 12 bases remaining between them. The CDR3 contains 13 residues. The CDR3 is CASSFRDFSGYTF. CDR3 coding DNA: TGTGCCAGCAGTTTTAGGGACTTCTCTGGCTACACCTTC.

V gene TRBV3-1 (or the pseudogene TRBV3-2) combines with J gene TRBJ2-7, with 7 bases that match TRBD2. Trimming cost V 4 bases and J 5 bases; bases outside gene matches: 5. The CDR3 spans 13 residues. Per the germline V gene, CDR1 is LGHDT and CDR2 is YNNKEL (reference sequence). The CDR3 protein is CASSPSGGDEQYF. The CDR3 nucleotides read TGTGCCAGCAGCCCTAGCGGCGGGGACGAGCAGTACTTC.

The chain is built from TRBV5-1 and TRBJ1-2; D perhaps matches TRBD1 (6 bases). V lost 0 bases and J 6 bases, leaving 9 bases between the germline ends. The CDR3 is made up of 13 amino acids. The germline gives CDR1 SGHRS, CDR2 YFSETQ. In DNA form, the CDR3 reads TGCGCCAGCAGCTTGGGCCGGACAGATGGCTACACCTTC. Amino acid sequence: CASSLGRTDGYTF.